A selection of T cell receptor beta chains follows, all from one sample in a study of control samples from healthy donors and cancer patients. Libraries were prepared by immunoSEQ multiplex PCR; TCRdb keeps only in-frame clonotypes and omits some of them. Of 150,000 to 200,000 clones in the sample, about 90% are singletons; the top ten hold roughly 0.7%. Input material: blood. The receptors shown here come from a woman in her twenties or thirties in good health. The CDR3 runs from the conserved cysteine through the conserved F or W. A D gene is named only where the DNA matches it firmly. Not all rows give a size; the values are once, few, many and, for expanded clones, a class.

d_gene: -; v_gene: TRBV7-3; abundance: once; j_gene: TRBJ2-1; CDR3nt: TGTGCCAGCAGCTTAAAAATTTCGACAGGGCCATTGGGACTTACTTCCCCTCGTCAGTTCTTC; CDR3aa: CASSLKISTGPLGLTSPRQFF
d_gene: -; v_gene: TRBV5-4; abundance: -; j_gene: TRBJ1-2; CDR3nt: TGTGCCAGCACTACCGGGGGGCCTCGGTATGGCTACACCTTC; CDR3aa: CASTTGGPRYGYTF
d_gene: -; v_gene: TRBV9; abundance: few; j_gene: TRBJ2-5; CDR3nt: TGTGCCAGCAGCGTAGGCTGGTGGGGGCGCGGCGACCTGGAAGAGACCCAGTACTTC; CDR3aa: CASSVGWWGRGDLEETQYF
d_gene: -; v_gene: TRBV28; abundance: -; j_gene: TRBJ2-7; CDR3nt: TGTGCCAGCAGTCCAACTACCCGAAGTTCCTACGAGCAGTACTTC; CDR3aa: CASSPTTRSSYEQYF
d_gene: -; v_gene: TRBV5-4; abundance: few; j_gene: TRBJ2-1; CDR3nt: TGTGCCAGCAGCTTAATAGCGGAGAGCTCCTACAATGAGCAGTTCTTC; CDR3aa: CASSLIAESSYNEQFF
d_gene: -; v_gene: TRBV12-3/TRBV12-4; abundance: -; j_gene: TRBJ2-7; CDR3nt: TGTGCCAGCAGTTTGGGCGGGACCTACGAGCAGTACTTC; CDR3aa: CASSLGGTYEQYF
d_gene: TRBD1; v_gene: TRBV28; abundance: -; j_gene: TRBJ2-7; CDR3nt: TGTGCCAGCAGTCCATACAGACAGGGGGTCTCCTACGAGCAGTACTTC; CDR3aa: CASSPYRQGVSYEQYF
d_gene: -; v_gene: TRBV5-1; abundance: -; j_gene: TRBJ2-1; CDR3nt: TGCGCCAGCAGCACAGAGGACGGATACAATGAGCAGTTCTTC; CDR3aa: CASSTEDGYNEQFF
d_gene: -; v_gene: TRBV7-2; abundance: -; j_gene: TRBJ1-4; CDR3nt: TGTGCCAGCAGCTTAGGATATAATGAAAAACTGTTTTTT; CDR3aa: CASSLGYNEKLFF
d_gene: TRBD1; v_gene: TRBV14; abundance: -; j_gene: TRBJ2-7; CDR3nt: TGTGCCAGCAGCCGACAGGGGCTCTACGAGCAGTACTTC; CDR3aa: CASSRQGLYEQYF
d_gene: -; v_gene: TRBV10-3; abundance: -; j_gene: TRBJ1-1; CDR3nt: TGTGCCATCAGTTTAGTTGGCACTGAAGCTTTCTTT; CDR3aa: CAISLVGTEAFF
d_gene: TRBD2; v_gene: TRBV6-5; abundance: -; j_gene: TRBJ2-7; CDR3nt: TGTGCCAGCAGTTACGAGGTGGGAGGGCCGAGGGAGCAGTACTTC; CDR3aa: CASSYEVGGPREQYF
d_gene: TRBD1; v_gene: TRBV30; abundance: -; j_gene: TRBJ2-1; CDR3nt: TGTGCCTGGGGATCCGGGACAGGGAGCTATGAGCAGTTCTTC; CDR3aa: CAWGSGTGSYEQFF
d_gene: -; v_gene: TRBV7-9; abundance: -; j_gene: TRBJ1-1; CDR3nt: TGTGCCAGCAGCTTCCCAGGGAGGGTTACTGAAGCTTTCTTT; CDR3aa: CASSFPGRVTEAFF
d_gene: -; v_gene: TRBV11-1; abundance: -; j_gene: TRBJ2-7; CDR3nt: TGTGCCAGCAGCTTAGCGGAAGGGACTGGTATCCCCTACGAGCAGTACTTC; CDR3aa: CASSLAEGTGIPYEQYF
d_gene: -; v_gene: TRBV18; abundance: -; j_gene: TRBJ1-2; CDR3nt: TGTGCCAGCTCACCACCGGATATCTATGGCTACACCTTC; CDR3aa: CASSPPDIYGYTF
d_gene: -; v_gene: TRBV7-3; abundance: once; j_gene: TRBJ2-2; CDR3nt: TGTGCCAGCAGCTCACCTGGAACTAACGGCGGGGAGCTGTTTTTT; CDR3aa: CASSSPGTNGGELFF
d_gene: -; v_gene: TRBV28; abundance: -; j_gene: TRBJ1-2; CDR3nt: TGTGCCAGCAGTTTGGACGGCAACTATGGCTACACCTTC; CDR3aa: CASSLDGNYGYTF
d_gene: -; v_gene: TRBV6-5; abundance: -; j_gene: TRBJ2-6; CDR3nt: TGTGCCAGCAGTCAAATCCAGTCCGGGGCCAACGTCCTGACTTTC; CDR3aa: CASSQIQSGANVLTF
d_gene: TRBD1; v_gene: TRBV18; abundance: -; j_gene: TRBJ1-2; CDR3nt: TGTGCCAGCTCACCAACGGCAGGACAGGGAGCCAACTATGGCTACACCTTC; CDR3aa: CASSPTAGQGANYGYTF
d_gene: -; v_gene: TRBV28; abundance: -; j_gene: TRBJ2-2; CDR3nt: TGTGCCAGCATATTCGCAGGGGAAGACACCGGGGAGCTGTTTTTT; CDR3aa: CASIFAGEDTGELFF
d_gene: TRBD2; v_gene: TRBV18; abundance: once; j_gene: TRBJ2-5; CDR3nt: TGTGCCAGCTCTCTAGCGGGAGGGCAGGAGACCCAGTACTTC; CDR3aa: CASSLAGGQETQYF
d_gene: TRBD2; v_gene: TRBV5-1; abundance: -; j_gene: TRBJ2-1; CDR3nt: TGCGCCAGCAGCTTGCGGGAGGAGGGCTACAATGAGCAGTTCTTC; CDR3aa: CASSLREEGYNEQFF
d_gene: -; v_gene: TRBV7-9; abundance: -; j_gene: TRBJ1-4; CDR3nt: TGTGCCAGCAATCAACAGGGAATGGGAAAACTGTTTTTT; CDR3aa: CASNQQGMGKLFF
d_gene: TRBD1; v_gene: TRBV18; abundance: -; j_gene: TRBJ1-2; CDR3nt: TGTGCCAGCTCACCACCAGCCAGGGGGCCATATGGCTACACCTTC; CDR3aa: CASSPPARGPYGYTF
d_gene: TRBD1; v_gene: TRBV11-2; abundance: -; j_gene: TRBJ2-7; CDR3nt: TGTGCCAGCAGCTTAGAAGGGGGCGGGTCCTACGAGCAGTACTTC; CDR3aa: CASSLEGGGSYEQYF
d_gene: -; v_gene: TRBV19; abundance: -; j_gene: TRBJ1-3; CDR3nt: TGTGCCAGTCACAATGGACAGCCGATCTCTGGAAACACCATATATTTT; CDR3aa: CASHNGQPISGNTIYF
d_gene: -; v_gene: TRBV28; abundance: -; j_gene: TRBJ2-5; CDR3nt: TGTGCCAGCAGCCCGACTAGGGCGGGCCAAGAGACCCAGTACTTC; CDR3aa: CASSPTRAGQETQYF